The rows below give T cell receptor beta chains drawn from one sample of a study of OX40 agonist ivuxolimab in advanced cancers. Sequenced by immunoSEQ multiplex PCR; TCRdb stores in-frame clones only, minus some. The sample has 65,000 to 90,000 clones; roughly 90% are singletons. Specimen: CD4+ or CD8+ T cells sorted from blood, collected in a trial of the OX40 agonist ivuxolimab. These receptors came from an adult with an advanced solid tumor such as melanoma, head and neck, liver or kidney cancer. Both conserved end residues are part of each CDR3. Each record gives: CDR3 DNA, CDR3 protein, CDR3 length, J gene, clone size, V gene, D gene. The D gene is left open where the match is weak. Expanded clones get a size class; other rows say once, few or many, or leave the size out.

TGTGCCAGCAGCCTAAGAGGGTTAGCGACCGGGGAGCTGTTTTTT | CASSLRGLATGELFF | 15 | TRBJ2-2 | - | TRBV7-2 | -
TGTGCCAGCAGCTTAGCTGGGGGGGCTAGGGAGACCCAGTACTTC | CASSLAGGARETQYF | 15 | TRBJ2-5 | - | TRBV7-8 | -
TGCGCCAGCAGCTCGGGGACAGGCAATCAGCCCCAGCATTTT | CASSSGTGNQPQHF | 14 | TRBJ1-5 | - | TRBV5-1 | TRBD1
TGTGCCAGCAGCTTAGAAAGCGGGAGAGGCTACGAGCAGTACTTC | CASSLESGRGYEQYF | 15 | TRBJ2-7 | - | TRBV7-9 | TRBD2
TGTGCCAGTAGTATAGCGACAGGGTTTGTAGGGGAGCTGTTTTTT | CASSIATGFVGELFF | 15 | TRBJ2-2 | few | TRBV19 | TRBD1
TGCGCCAGCAGCGTAACTAGCGGGAACGAGCAGTACTTC | CASSVTSGNEQYF | 13 | TRBJ2-7 | - | TRBV4-1 | TRBD2
TGTGCCAGTAGCCTACAGGGGGCGACTGAAGCTTTCTTT | CASSLQGATEAFF | 13 | TRBJ1-1 | once | TRBV19 | TRBD1
TGTGCCAGCAGTTACTCGGTTTCGTTTGGGCATGAGCAGTTCTTC | CASSYSVSFGHEQFF | 15 | TRBJ2-1 | - | TRBV6-5 | -
TGTGCCAGCAGCCGGGACCCCGGGTCAGATACGCAGTATTTT | CASSRDPGSDTQYF | 14 | TRBJ2-3 | - | TRBV9 | -
TGCGCCAGCAGCTTGGAAACCTTAAACTACGAGCAGTACTTC | CASSLETLNYEQYF | 14 | TRBJ2-7 | once | TRBV5-1 | -
TGTGCCAGCAGCTGGGGGAGGGAGGAGGAGCAGTTCTTC | CASSWGREEEQFF | 13 | TRBJ2-1 | - | TRBV7-9 | TRBD2
TGTGCCAGCAGTGAAGACAGTGAAAATGAAAAACTGTTTTTT | CASSEDSENEKLFF | 14 | TRBJ1-4 | - | TRBV2 | -
TGCGCCAGCAGCCCAGGGCCAGGGAGCACTGAAGCTTTCTTT | CASSPGPGSTEAFF | 14 | TRBJ1-1 | - | TRBV5-1 | -
TGTGCCAGCAGTGAAGCCCGACAGGGGGCGAGGACTGAAGCTTTCTTT | CASSEARQGARTEAFF | 16 | TRBJ1-1 | - | TRBV6-1 | TRBD1
TGTGCCAGCAGCCACGTTAGCGGGAGCGGGGAGACCCAGTACTTC | CASSHVSGSGETQYF | 15 | TRBJ2-5 | few | TRBV5-4 | TRBD2
TGTGCCAGCAGCACTAGCGGGAGTTTTGAGCAGTTCTTC | CASSTSGSFEQFF | 13 | TRBJ2-1 | few | TRBV7-3 | TRBD2
TGTGCCAGCAGCTTAGCAAGACAGACCATAGTTGGCGAAAAACTGTTTTTT | CASSLARQTIVGEKLFF | 17 | TRBJ1-4 | once | TRBV7-8 | -
TGTGCCAGTAGGGAGGACCGGGACGGGGAGCTGTTTTTT | CASREDRDGELFF | 13 | TRBJ2-2 | - | TRBV19 | -
TGTGCCAGCAGCTTATTGCCCGGGACTAGCGCATACGAGCAGTACTTC | CASSLLPGTSAYEQYF | 16 | TRBJ2-7 | - | TRBV7-3 | TRBD2
TGTGCCAGCAGCCAAGATTCAAGAAATGAGCAGTTCTTC | CASSQDSRNEQFF | 13 | TRBJ2-1 | - | TRBV4-2 | -
TGTGCCAGCAGCTTTTCCCTGGATACAGGGAGCACAGATACGCAGTATTTT | CASSFSLDTGSTDTQYF | 17 | TRBJ2-3 | - | TRBV7-2 | -
TGTGCCAGTAGGGGCGGAGGCCCTGGGGAGCAGTACTTC | CASRGGGPGEQYF | 13 | TRBJ2-7 | - | TRBV19 | -
TGTGCCAGCAGTTCGACAGCGTTCCAAGAGACCCAGTACTTC | CASSSTAFQETQYF | 14 | TRBJ2-5 | - | TRBV11-1 | -
TGTGCCAGCAGCCCTTTCCAAAACCAGTGGAGGGAGCTGTTTTTT | CASSPFQNQWRELFF | 15 | TRBJ2-2 | - | TRBV5-6 | -